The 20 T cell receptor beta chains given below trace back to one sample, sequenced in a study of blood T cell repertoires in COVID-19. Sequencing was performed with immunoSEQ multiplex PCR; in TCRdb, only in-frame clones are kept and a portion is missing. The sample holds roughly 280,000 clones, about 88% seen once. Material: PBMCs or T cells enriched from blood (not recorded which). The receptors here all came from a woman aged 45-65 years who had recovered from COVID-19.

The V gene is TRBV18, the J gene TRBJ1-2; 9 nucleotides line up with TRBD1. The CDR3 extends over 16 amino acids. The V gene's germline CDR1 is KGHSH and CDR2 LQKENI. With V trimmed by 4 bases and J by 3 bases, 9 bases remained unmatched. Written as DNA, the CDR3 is TGTGCCAGCTCACGAACTACAGGGGGCGCGGACTATGGCTACACCTTC. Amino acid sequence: CASSRTTGGADYGYTF.

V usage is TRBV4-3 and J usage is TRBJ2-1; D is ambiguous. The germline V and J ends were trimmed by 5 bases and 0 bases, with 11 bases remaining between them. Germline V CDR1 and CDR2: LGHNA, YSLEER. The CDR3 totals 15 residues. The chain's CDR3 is CASSFASSSYNEQFF. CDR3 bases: TGCGCCAGCAGCTTCGCATCGAGCTCCTACAATGAGCAGTTCTTC.

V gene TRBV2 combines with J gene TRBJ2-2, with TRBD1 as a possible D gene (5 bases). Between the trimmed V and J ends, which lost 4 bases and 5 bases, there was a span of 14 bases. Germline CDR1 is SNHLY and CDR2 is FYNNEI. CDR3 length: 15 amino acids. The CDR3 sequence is CASSGSRVGTGELFF. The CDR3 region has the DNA TGTGCCAGCAGTGGATCCAGGGTTGGAACCGGGGAGCTGTTTTTT.

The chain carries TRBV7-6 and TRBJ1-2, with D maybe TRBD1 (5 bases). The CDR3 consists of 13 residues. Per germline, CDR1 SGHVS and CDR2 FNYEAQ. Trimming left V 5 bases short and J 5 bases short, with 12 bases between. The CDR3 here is CASSDVGGYGYTF. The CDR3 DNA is TGTGCCAGCAGCGACGTGGGGGGATATGGCTACACCTTC.

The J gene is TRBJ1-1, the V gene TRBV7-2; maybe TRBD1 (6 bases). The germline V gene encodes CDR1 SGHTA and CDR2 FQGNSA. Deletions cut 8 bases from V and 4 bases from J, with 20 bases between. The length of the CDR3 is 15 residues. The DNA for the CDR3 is TGTGCCAGCTATTTAGCCCCGACAGGATCCACTGAAGCTTTCTTT. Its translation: CASYLAPTGSTEAFF.

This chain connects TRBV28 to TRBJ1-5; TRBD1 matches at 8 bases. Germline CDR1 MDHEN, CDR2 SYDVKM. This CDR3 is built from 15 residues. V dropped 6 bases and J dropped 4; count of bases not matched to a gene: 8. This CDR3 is CASRYGGQGNQPQHF. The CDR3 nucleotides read TGTGCCAGCAGATACGGTGGACAGGGTAATCAGCCCCAGCATTTT.

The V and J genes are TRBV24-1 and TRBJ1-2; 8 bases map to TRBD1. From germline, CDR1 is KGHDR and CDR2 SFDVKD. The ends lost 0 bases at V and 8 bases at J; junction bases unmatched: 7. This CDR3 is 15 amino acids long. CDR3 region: CATSDLSGGQWGYTF. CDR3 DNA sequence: TGTGCCACCAGTGATTTGTCAGGGGGCCAGTGGGGCTACACCTTC.

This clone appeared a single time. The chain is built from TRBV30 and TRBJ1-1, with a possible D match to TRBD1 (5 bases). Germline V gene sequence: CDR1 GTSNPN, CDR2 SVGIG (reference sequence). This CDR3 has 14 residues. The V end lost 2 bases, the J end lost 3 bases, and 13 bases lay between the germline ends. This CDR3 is CAWSRVRVDTEAFF. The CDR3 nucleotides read TGTGCCTGGAGTAGGGTCAGGGTCGACACTGAAGCTTTCTTT.

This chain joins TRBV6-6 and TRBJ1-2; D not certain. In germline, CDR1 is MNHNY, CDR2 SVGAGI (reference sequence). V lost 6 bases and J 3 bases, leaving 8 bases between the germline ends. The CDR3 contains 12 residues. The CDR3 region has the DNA TGTGCCAGCAGCCCTACCGACTATGGCTACACCTTC. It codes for CASSPTDYGYTF.

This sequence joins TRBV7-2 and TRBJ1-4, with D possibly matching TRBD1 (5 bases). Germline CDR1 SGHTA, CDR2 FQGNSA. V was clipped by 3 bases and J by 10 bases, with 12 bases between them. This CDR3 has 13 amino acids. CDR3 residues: CASSFNTGGKLFF. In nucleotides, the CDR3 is TGTGCCAGCAGCTTCAATACGGGGGGAAAACTGTTTTTT.

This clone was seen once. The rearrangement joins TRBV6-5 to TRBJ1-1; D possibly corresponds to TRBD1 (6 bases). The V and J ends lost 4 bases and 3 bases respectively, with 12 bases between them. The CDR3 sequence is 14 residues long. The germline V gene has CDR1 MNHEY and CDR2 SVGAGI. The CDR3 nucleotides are TGTGCCAGCAGTTTAAGGGGGTGGTACACTGAAGCTTTCTTT. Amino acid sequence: CASSLRGWYTEAFF.

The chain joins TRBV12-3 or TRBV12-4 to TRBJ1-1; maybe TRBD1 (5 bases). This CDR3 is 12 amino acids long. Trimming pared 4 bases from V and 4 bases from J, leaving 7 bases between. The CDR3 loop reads CASSSGVTEAFF. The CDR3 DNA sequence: TGTGCCAGCAGTTCGGGGGTCACTGAAGCTTTCTTT.

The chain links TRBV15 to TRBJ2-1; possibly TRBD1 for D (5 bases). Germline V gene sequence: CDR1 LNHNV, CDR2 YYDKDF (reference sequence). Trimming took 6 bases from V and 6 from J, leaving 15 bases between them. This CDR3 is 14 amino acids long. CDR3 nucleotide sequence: TGTGCCACCAGTTCCCCAGGGAAAAGCAATGAGCAGTTCTTC. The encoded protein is CATSSPGKSNEQFF.

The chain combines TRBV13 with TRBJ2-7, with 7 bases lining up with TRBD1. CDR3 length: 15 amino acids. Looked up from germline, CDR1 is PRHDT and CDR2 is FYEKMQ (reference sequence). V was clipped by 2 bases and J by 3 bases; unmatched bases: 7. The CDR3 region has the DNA TGTGCCAGCAGCTTACCCAACAGGGGTGTCTACGAGCAGTACTTC. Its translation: CASSLPNRGVYEQYF.

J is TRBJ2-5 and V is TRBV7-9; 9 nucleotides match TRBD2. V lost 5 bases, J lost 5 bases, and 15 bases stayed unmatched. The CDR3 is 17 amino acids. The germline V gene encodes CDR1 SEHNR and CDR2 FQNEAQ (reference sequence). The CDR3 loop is CASSPPRLAGWKETQYF. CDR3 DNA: TGTGCCAGCAGCCCCCCGAGGCTAGCGGGGTGGAAGGAGACCCAGTACTTC.

CDR3 in DNA: TGCGCCAGCTCGACTAGCGGGAGCCGCAATGAGCAGTTCTTC. Amino acid sequence: CASSTSGSRNEQFF. The rearrangement links TRBV10-2 to TRBJ2-1; TRBD2 matches at 12 bases. V was pared by 8 bases and J by 6 bases, with 5 bases of the junction left unmatched. Germline V gene data show CDR1 as WSHSY and CDR2 as SAAADI. This CDR3 is built from 14 residues.

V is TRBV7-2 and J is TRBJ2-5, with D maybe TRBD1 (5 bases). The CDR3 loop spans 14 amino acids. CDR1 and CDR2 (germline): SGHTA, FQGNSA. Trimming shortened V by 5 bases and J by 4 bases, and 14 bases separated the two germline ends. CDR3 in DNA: TGTGCCAGCAGCCCTGATGGGGCGCGAGAGACCCAGTACTTC. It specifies CASSPDGARETQYF. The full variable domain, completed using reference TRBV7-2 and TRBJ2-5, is GAGVSQSPSNKVTEKGKDVELRCDPISGHTALYWYRQSLGQGLEFLIYFQGNSAPDKSGLPSDRFSAERTGGSVSTLTIQRTQQEDSAVYLCASSPDGARETQYFGPGTRLLVL.

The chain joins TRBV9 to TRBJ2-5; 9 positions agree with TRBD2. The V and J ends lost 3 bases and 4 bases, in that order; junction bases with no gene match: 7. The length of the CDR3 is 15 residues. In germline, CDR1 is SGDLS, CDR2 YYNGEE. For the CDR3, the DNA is TGTGCCAGCAGCGCCTTAGCGGGAGTAGGAGAGACCCAGTACTTC. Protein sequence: CASSALAGVGETQYF.

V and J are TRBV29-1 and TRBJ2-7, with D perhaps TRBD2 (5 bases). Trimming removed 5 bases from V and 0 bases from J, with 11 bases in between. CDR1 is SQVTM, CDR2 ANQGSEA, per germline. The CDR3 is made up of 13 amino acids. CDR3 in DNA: TGCAGCGTTCAGACGGGGAGCTCCTACGAGCAGTACTTC. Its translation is CSVQTGSSYEQYF.

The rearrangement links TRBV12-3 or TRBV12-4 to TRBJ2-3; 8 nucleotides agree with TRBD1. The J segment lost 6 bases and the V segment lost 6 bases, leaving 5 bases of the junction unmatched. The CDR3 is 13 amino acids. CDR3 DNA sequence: TGTGCCAGCAGACCGACAGGGGTCGATACGCAGTATTTT. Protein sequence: CASRPTGVDTQYF.